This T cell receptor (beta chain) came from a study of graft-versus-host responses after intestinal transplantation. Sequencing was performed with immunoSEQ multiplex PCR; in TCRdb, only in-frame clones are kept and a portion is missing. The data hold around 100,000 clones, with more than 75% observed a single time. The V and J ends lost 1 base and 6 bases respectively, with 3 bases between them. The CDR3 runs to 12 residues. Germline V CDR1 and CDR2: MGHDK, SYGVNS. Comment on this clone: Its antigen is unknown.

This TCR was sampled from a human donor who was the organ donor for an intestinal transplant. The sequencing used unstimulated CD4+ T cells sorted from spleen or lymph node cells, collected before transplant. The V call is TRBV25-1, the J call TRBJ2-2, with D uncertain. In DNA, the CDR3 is TGTGCCAGCAGTGAATGGGCCGGGGAGCTGTTTTTT. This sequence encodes CASSEWAGELFF.